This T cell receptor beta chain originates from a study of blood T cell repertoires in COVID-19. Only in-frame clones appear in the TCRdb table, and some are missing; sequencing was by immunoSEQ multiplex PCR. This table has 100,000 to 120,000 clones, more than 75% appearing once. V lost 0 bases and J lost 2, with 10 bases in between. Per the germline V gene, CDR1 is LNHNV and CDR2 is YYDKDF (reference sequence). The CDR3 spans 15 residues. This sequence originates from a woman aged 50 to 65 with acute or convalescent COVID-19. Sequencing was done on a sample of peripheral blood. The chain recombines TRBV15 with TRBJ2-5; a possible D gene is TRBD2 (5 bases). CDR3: CATSRDFGVQETQYF. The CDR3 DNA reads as TGTGCCACCAGCAGAGACTTCGGGGTACAAGAGACCCAGTACTTC.